This TCR beta chain was found in a study of T-cell memory formation after mild COVID-19. This clonotype was found a few times. The CDR3 sequence is 14 residues long. Trimming cost V 4 bases and J 1 base, with 10 bases left between them. The V gene's germline CDR1 is SGHAT and CDR2 FQNNGV. TCRdb reprocessed the 5' RACE reads with MiXCR, giving one entry per CDR3 protein. Found here are 150,000 to 200,000 distinct CDR3 sequences, 18% of them singletons; the top ten hold roughly 4.3%. Sequencing was performed on PBMCs or a T cell subset sorted from them (not recorded which). The receptor was isolated from a man aged 18 to 29 who had mild COVID-19 (a few samples of this study predate the infection). Cell type and time point are not known. V is TRBV11-2 and J is TRBJ2-5; D is perhaps TRBD2 (5 bases). The CDR3 sequence: CASSWRTTQETQYF. The CDR3 bases are TGTGCCAGCAGCTGGAGGACCACCCAAGAGACCCAGTACTTC.